The clone carrying this T cell receptor (beta chain) was detected many times. Trimming cost V 7 bases and J 8 bases, with 17 bases left between them. Germline V gene sequence: CDR1 MGHDK, CDR2 SYGVNS. This CDR3 comprises 14 residues. This entry comes from a study of CDR3 diversity in severe acne. TCRdb analysed the PCR reads with MiXCR anew, one entry per CDR3 protein. The sample shows approximately 80,000 distinct CDR3 sequences, around 53% of them seen only once. Source material: blood. The sequence was collected from a male donor in good health, without acne. This sequence joins TRBV25-1 and TRBJ1-4, with no clear D. CDR3 nucleotides: TGTGCCAGCACTTATTCGGGTAACGGGGAAAAACTGTTTTTT. It specifies CASTYSGNGEKLFF.